Included here is one TCR beta chain sequence, with context. The data stem from a study of CD8 T cells in Susac syndrome. The T cells that were sequenced for TCR beta were CD8+ and CD4+ cells from blood. cDNA came from roughly 0.53 to 1 ug RNA primed by random hexamers. TCRdb reanalysed the immunoSEQ multiplex PCR reads using MiXCR and keeps one entry per CDR3 protein. The data hold 200,000 to 300,000 distinct CDR3 sequences, with roughly 95% observed a single time. The sequence was obtained from a human donor with Susac syndrome. Sample: CD4+ T cells from PBMCs.

DNA of the CDR3: TGCAGTGCTAGCCTAGGGATTGAGCAGTTCTTC. It codes for CSASLGIEQFF. V is TRBV20-1 and J is TRBJ2-1; no definite D call. Trimming left V 3 bases short and J 9 bases short, with 9 bases between. Germline CDR1 is DFQATT and CDR2 is SNEGSKA (reference sequence). CDR3 length equals 11 residues.